Following are 22 T cell receptor beta chains from one sample sequenced in a study of OX40 agonist ivuxolimab in advanced cancers. Generated by immunoSEQ multiplex PCR, the TCRdb table keeps only in-frame clones and is missing some. The table includes 8,000 to 10,000 clones, roughly 90% detected once. Sequenced material: CD4+ or CD8+ T cells sorted from blood, taken in a trial of the OX40 agonist ivuxolimab. The receptors were gathered from an adult with an advanced solid tumor such as melanoma, head and neck, liver or kidney cancer.

This clone was counted only a few times. V is TRBV18 and J is TRBJ2-1, with 7 bases identical to TRBD2. Trimming at V came to 1 base and at J to 10 bases, leaving 10 bases not matched to a gene. CDR1 is KGHSH and CDR2 is LQKENI in the germline V gene. There are 15 residues in the CDR3. The CDR3 sequence: CASSPRGRLGGEQFF. In nucleotides, the CDR3 is TGTGCCAGCTCACCACGCGGGAGATTAGGTGGAGAGCAGTTCTTC.

This rearrangement joins TRBV7-9 to TRBJ1-2, with 8 bases matching TRBD1. The CDR3 covers 15 residues. In germline, CDR1 is SEHNR, CDR2 FQNEAQ (reference sequence). V gave up 5 bases and J gave up 7 bases; unmatched junction bases: 12. CDR3 loop: CASSPNSGQGGGYTF. The CDR3 coding sequence is TGTGCCAGCAGCCCTAACTCCGGACAGGGAGGTGGCTACACCTTC.

The chain links TRBV5-6 to TRBJ1-1, with 8 bases fitting TRBD1. The V segment lost 4 bases and the J segment 0 bases; nucleotides outside the gene matches: 2. Per germline, CDR1 SGHDT and CDR2 YYEEEE. The CDR3 runs to 14 residues. CDR3 DNA: TGTGCCAGCAGCCAGGACAGGGTGAACACTGAAGCTTTCTTT. As protein: CASSQDRVNTEAFF.

This sequence joins TRBV5-1 and TRBJ2-2; 7 bases are a match to TRBD2. In germline, CDR1 is SGHRS, CDR2 YFSETQ. The trim removed 0 bases at V and 2 bases at J, leaving 4 bases unmatched. The CDR3 length is 16 residues. The CDR3 DNA reads as TGCGCCAGCAGCTTGGCCCCTAGCGGTAACACCGGGGAGCTGTTTTTT. This codes for CASSLAPSGNTGELFF. Combining the CDR3 with reference TRBV5-1 and TRBJ2-2 gives the whole variable domain KAGVTQTPRYLIKTRGQQVTLSCSPISGHRSVSWYQQTPGQGLQFLFEYFSETQRNKGNFPGRFSGRQFSNSRSEMNVSTLELGDSALYLCASSLAPSGNTGELFFGEGSRLTVL.

The chain has TRBV7-8 and TRBJ1-5; maybe TRBD1 (6 bases). V lost 2 bases and J lost 0, with 14 bases in between. Germline CDR1 reads SGHVS; CDR2 reads FQNEAQ. The CDR3 has 17 amino acids. Written as DNA, the CDR3 is TGTGCCAGCAGCTTAACGGGACAACCTGATAGCAATCAGCCCCAGCATTTT. Its protein is CASSLTGQPDSNQPQHF.

This chain joins TRBV9 and TRBJ2-1; weak D call: TRBD2 (5 bases). This CDR3 is built from 15 residues. With 0 bases removed from V and 2 bases from J, the gap between germline ends came to 9 bases. The germline V gene encodes CDR1 SGDLS and CDR2 YYNGEE. As DNA, the CDR3 is TGTGCCAGCAGCGTAGTGGGAGACGCCTACAATGAGCAGTTCTTC. Translation: CASSVVGDAYNEQFF.

The chain uses TRBV6-1 and TRBJ1-4; D is unresolved. V was shortened by 0 bases and J by 6 bases, with 5 bases between the two germline ends. Germline-derived CDR1 and CDR2 are MNHNS and SASEGT. The CDR3 consists of 13 residues. The DNA of the CDR3 is TGTGCCAGCAGTGAAGCAATAGATGAAAAACTGTTTTTT. This gives the protein CASSEAIDEKLFF.

The chain links TRBV19 to TRBJ2-7, with D perhaps TRBD1 (6 bases). V was cut by 5 bases and J by 2 bases, with 13 bases left in between. The CDR3 has 14 amino acids. Germline V gene lookup returns CDR1 LNHDA and CDR2 SQIVND (reference sequence). The CDR3 reads CASSSWTATYEQYF. The CDR3 nucleotides are TGTGCCAGTAGTTCCTGGACAGCGACCTACGAGCAGTACTTC.

The gene calls are TRBV2 and TRBJ2-7; 7 bases fit TRBD2. CDR1 and CDR2 from the germline V gene are SNHLY and FYNNEI. The V and J ends lost 7 bases and 0 bases, in that order; junction bases with no gene match: 12. The CDR3 covers 16 residues. CDR3 sequence (DNA): TGTGCCAGCAAGAAGACTAGCCCAAGGAGCTCCTACGAGCAGTACTTC. It encodes CASKKTSPRSSYEQYF.

This clone was seen only once. J is TRBJ1-3 and V is TRBV11-2; D gene unclear. Deletions cut 5 bases from V and 4 bases from J, with 9 bases between. Per germline, CDR1 SGHAT and CDR2 FQNNGV. The length of the CDR3 is 13 residues. Written as DNA, the CDR3 is TGTGCCAGCAGCCAATATGCCGGAAACACCATATATTTT. The encoded protein is CASSQYAGNTIYF.

The V call is TRBV6-5, the J call TRBJ1-2; the match to TRBD1 covers 8 bases. V dropped 2 bases and J dropped 0; count of bases not matched to a gene: 2. CDR1 and CDR2 (germline): MNHEY, SVGAGI. The CDR3 is made up of 15 amino acids. The CDR3 sequence is CASSYGTGTNYGYTF. Written as DNA, the CDR3 is TGTGCCAGCAGTTACGGGACAGGAACTAACTATGGCTACACCTTC.

Comment on this clone: Mismatch with germline at one junction end may stem from a read error. This chain uses TRBV7-7 with TRBJ2-1, with D maybe TRBD2 (6 bases). The CDR3 length is 15 residues. In germline, CDR1 is SSHAT, CDR2 FNYEAQ (reference sequence). CDR3 coding DNA: TGTGCTAGCAGCCTCGGCCTAGCGTCCTACAATGAGCAGTTCTTC. The encoded protein is CASSLGLASYNEQFF. The complete variable domain, with remaining parts taken from reference TRBV7-7 and TRBJ2-1, reads GAGVSQSPRYKVTKRGQDVTLRCDPISSHATLYWYQQALGQGPEFLTYFNYEAQPDKSGLPSDRFSAERPEGSISTLTIQRTEQRDSAMYRCASSLGLASYNEQFFGPGTRLTVL.

The chain joins TRBV15 to TRBJ2-7; D not resolved. V lost 0 bases and J lost 0, with 9 bases in between. This CDR3 comprises 15 residues. CDR1 and CDR2 (germline): LNHNV, YYDKDF (reference sequence). This CDR3 reads CATSRDATVSYEQYF. Written as DNA, the CDR3 is TGTGCCACCAGCAGAGATGCAACAGTCTCCTACGAGCAGTACTTC.

The chain couples TRBV29-1 to TRBJ1-1; D is uncertain. Germline V gives CDR1 SQVTM, CDR2 ANQGSEA. The CDR3 has 10 amino acids. V gave up 5 bases and J gave up 7 bases, with 8 bases separating them. CDR3 region: CSVQTVEAFF. The CDR3 DNA follows: TGCAGCGTTCAGACGGTTGAAGCTTTCTTT.

The J gene is TRBJ1-1, the V gene TRBV6-5; 10 bases are a match to TRBD1. This CDR3 comprises 15 residues. CDR1 and CDR2 from the germline V gene are MNHEY and SVGAGI. The J segment lost 6 bases and the V segment lost 5 bases, leaving 9 bases of the junction unmatched. The CDR3 bases are TGTGCCAGCAGTGGCCGACAGGGGGCGAGGGCTGAAGCTTTCTTT. It translates to CASSGRQGARAEAFF.

V and J are TRBV5-1 and TRBJ1-1, with D possibly matching TRBD1 (5 bases). Trimming took 4 bases from V and 4 from J, leaving 17 bases between them. Looked up from germline, CDR1 is SGHRS and CDR2 is YFSETQ. CDR3 size: 15 residues. The CDR3: CASSVSRAGTTEAFF. In DNA form, the CDR3 reads TGCGCCAGCAGCGTTAGCCGGGCAGGGACCACTGAAGCTTTCTTT.

The chain combines TRBV11-3 with TRBJ2-1; 12 bases are a match to TRBD2. The V gene's germline CDR1 is SGHNT and CDR2 YENEEA. The CDR3 has 16 amino acids. Trimming cost V 5 bases and J 5 bases; bases outside gene matches: 7. DNA of the CDR3: TGTGCCAGCAGCCAACGACTAGCGGGAGAGAACAATGAGCAGTTCTTC. As protein: CASSQRLAGENNEQFF.

In DNA, the CDR3 is TGCAGTGATGCCCCTAGATACGAGCAGTACTTC. Amino acid sequence: CSDAPRYEQYF. J is TRBJ2-7 and V is TRBV20-1; no firm D call. The CDR3 loop spans 11 amino acids. CDR1 DFQATT and CDR2 SNEGSKA come from the germline V gene (reference sequence). Trimming removed 7 bases from V and 4 bases from J, with 11 bases in between.

This chain links TRBV29-1 with TRBJ2-3, with unresolved D. This CDR3 has 15 residues. The V and J ends lost 4 bases and 2 bases respectively, with 16 bases between them. In germline, CDR1 is SQVTM, CDR2 ANQGSEA. The CDR3 reads CSVVGPRGSTDTQYF. The CDR3 DNA reads TGCAGCGTTGTGGGTCCTCGCGGATCCACAGATACGCAGTATTTT.

The chain is built from TRBV16 and TRBJ1-1, with D perhaps matching TRBD1 (5 bases). The V end was cut by 4 bases, the J end by 4 bases, with 13 bases between. The germline V gene encodes CDR1 KGHSY and CDR2 FQNENV. This CDR3 spans 14 amino acids. The DNA for the CDR3 is TGTGCCAGCAGCCTCACTAGGGACGGCACTGAAGCTTTCTTT. Residues: CASSLTRDGTEAFF.

The J gene is TRBJ2-1, the V gene TRBV19; 9 bases line up with TRBD2. This CDR3 comprises 15 residues. The V gene end was trimmed by 6 bases and the J gene end by 8 bases; junction bases not matched to a gene: 11. Germline CDR1 and CDR2: LNHDA and SQIVND (reference sequence). The CDR3 loop is CASSLPGTSPYEQFF. CDR3 nucleotides: TGTGCCAGTAGCCTACCGGGGACTAGCCCTTATGAGCAGTTCTTC.

The genes are TRBV6-5 and TRBJ2-7, with 11 bases matching TRBD2. Germline CDR1 MNHEY, CDR2 SVGAGI. The V segment lost 4 bases and the J segment 3 bases; nucleotides outside the gene matches: 8. This CDR3 spans 16 amino acids. Written as DNA, the CDR3 is TGTGCCAGCAGTTTTTCTAGCGGGAGGAATTTCTACGAGCAGTACTTC. Translated: CASSFSSGRNFYEQYF.